This TCR beta chain was recovered during a study of vaccination effects on CD4 cells after COVID-19. V lost 0 bases, J lost 6 bases, and 16 bases lay in between. Germline CDR1 SGDLS, CDR2 YYNGEE. The CDR3 is made up of 15 amino acids. Prior to sequencing, the ViraFEST assay stimulated PBMC with viral peptide pools, which expanded the antigen-specific CD4+ T cells. Isolating CD4+ T cells followed approximately 11 days of culture. Between March and December 2020, the person had a SARS-CoV-2 infection that PCR confirmed. Negative control culture was done with an HIV-1 Nef peptide pool. In regard to this clone: Its antigen is still unknown.

Method: immunoSEQ multiplex PCR; TCRdb's copy keeps in-frame clones and lacks some. This table has 55,000 to 90,000 clones, 65% to 75% appearing once. The TCR was taken from a human donor who had a prior SARS-CoV-2 infection. Sequenced material: CD4+ T cells from PBMCs cultured with HIV peptides, taken before COVID-19 vaccination. Subset: HIV-1 Nef peptide pool negative control/reference culture. V is TRBV9 and J is TRBJ2-7; D remains unclear. CDR3 region: CASSVAGQSKGEQYF. The CDR3 DNA is TGTGCCAGCAGCGTAGCAGGTCAGTCAAAGGGCGAGCAGTACTTC.